Following are 23 T cell receptor beta chains from one sample sequenced in a study of cytomegalovirus exposure and HLA in healthy donors (dated by TCRdb to 2015 to 2018). Library method: the immunoSEQ multiplex PCR assay. A mixture of 60 forward primers for TCR Vbeta segments and 13 reverse primers for TCR Jbeta segments was used in the multiplex PCR. This is the immuneACCESS table as TCRdb keeps it, with only in-frame sequences that have V and J called. A part of the clones is gone; compared with another copy, unresolved V genes explain less than half, and the rest is unexplained. The data table for this sample lists roughly 60,000 clones. Roughly 4% of the sample is taken by the ten largest. The specimen was PBMCs. These receptors were taken from a woman aged 18-30 years in good health and CMV-seronegative.

V usage is TRBV14 and J usage is TRBJ2-1, with TRBD2 matching 10 bases. The V segment lost 4 bases and the J segment 3 bases; nucleotides outside the gene matches: 9. The length of the CDR3 is 17 residues. Germline values: CDR1 SGHDN, CDR2 FVKESK. The CDR3 nucleotides read TGTGCCAGCAGCCGCGGACTAGCGGCGATCTTCTACAATGAGCAGTTCTTC. Translated: CASSRGLAAIFYNEQFF.

The chain has TRBV2 and TRBJ1-2; D is unclear. Trimming removed 1 base at V and 10 bases at J, with 7 bases between. Germline assignment: CDR1 SNHLY and CDR2 FYNNEI. There are 11 residues in the CDR3. This CDR3 reads CASSEDSYYTF. DNA of the CDR3: TGTGCCAGCAGTGAAGACAGCTACTACACCTTC. Full variable domain (remainder filled in from reference TRBV2 and TRBJ1-2): EPEVTQTPSHQVTQMGQEVILRCVPISNHLYFYWYRQILGQKVEFLVSFYNNEISEKSEIFDDQFSVERPDGSNFTLKIRSTKLEDSAMYFCASSEDSYYTFGSGTRLTVV.

This chain connects TRBV6-7 to TRBJ2-1, with 10 bases that match TRBD2. TRBV6-7 is sorted into the ORF group, with uncertain function. The CDR3 loop spans 16 amino acids. The V segment lost 10 bases and the J segment 5 bases; nucleotides outside the gene matches: 14. CDR3 DNA: TGTGCCACCACATGTTACCCTAGCGGGAGAAACAATGAGCAGTTCTTC. Encoded protein: CATTCYPSGRNNEQFF.

V usage is TRBV9 and J usage is TRBJ2-1; 7 bases fit TRBD2. Germline values: CDR1 SGDLS, CDR2 YYNGEE. The J segment lost 0 bases and the V segment lost 3 bases, leaving 3 bases of the junction unmatched. This CDR3 contains 15 residues. The CDR3 sequence: CASSASGISYNEQFF. The CDR3 bases are TGTGCCAGCAGCGCAAGCGGGATCTCCTACAATGAGCAGTTCTTC.

The chain links TRBV7-9 to TRBJ2-3; a weak D match, TRBD1 (6 bases). The V gene lost 4 bases and the J gene lost 2 bases, with 13 bases spanning the gap. The CDR3 spans 15 residues. The germline CDR1 and CDR2 sequences are SEHNR and FQNEAQ (reference sequence). Written as DNA, the CDR3 is TGTGCCAGCAGCTCAAACAGGGACCCCACAGATACGCAGTATTTT. This gives the protein CASSSNRDPTDTQYF.

CDR3 sequence: CASSYDSSSYEQYF. The CDR3 DNA is TGTGCCAGCAGTTACGATTCGAGCTCCTACGAGCAGTACTTC. The chain combines TRBV6-5 with TRBJ2-7, with unresolved D. This CDR3 region has 14 residues. The V gene lost 2 bases and the J gene lost 0 bases, with 8 bases spanning the gap. The germline CDR1 and CDR2 sequences are MNHEY and SVGAGI.

The rearrangement links TRBV7-3 to TRBJ2-3, with 7 bases lining up with TRBD1. Germline-derived CDR1 and CDR2 are SGHTA and FQGTGA. V lost 4 bases and J lost 6; bases outside the gene matches: 1. The CDR3 consists of 12 residues. CDR3 amino acids: CASSSQGDTQYF. CDR3 bases: TGTGCCAGCAGCTCACAGGGGGATACGCAGTATTTT.

This sequence joins TRBV25-1 and TRBJ1-1, with 10 bases identical to TRBD1. Germline values: CDR1 MGHDK, CDR2 SYGVNS. V shed 3 bases, J shed 5 bases, and the junction held 15 bases outside the gene matches. CDR3 length equals 18 residues. The DNA for the CDR3 is TGTGCCAGCAGTGACCTAGGCGGGACAGGGGTTCGAAGGACTGAAGCTTTCTTT. This codes for CASSDLGGTGVRRTEAFF.

The chain carries TRBV29-1 and TRBJ1-1; D not resolved. Germline values: CDR1 SQVTM, CDR2 ANQGSEA. V was cut by 7 bases and J by 2 bases, with 11 bases left in between. The CDR3 length is 12 residues. CDR3 loop: CSARRDNTEAFF. As DNA, the CDR3 is TGCAGCGCACGCCGGGATAACACTGAAGCTTTCTTT.

The chain carries TRBV7-9 and TRBJ2-1, with D possibly being TRBD1 (5 bases). V gave up 5 bases and J gave up 8 bases, with 13 bases separating them. There are 13 residues in the CDR3. In germline, CDR1 is SEHNR, CDR2 FQNEAQ (reference sequence). CDR3 amino acids: CASSGEQGDEQFF. The DNA of the CDR3 is TGTGCCAGCAGCGGCGAGCAGGGCGATGAGCAGTTCTTC.

V is TRBV7-9 and J is TRBJ2-1; a weak D match, TRBD1 (6 bases). Germline lookup yields CDR1 SEHNR and CDR2 FQNEAQ (reference sequence). The V end was cut by 5 bases, the J end by 8 bases, with 7 bases between. The CDR3 is 11 amino acids. The CDR3 DNA reads as TGTGCCAGCAGCCCAGGGGATGAGCAGTTCTTC. Translation gives CASSPGDEQFF. Full variable domain (outside the CDR3, taken from reference TRBV7-9 and TRBJ2-1): DTGVSQNPRHKITKRGQNVTFRCDPISEHNRLYWYRQTLGQGPEFLTYFQNEAQLEKSRLLSDRFSAERPKGSFSTLEIQRTEQGDSAMYLCASSPGDEQFFGPGTRLTVL.

V gene TRBV27 combines with J gene TRBJ2-2; the match to TRBD1 covers 9 bases. CDR1 and CDR2 from the germline V gene are MNHEY and SMNVEV (reference sequence). Unmatched junction bases numbered 8, after V lost 10 bases and J lost 5 bases. The CDR3 has 14 residues. CDR3: CAILDRGGTGELFF. CDR3 coding DNA: TGTGCCATCCTGGACAGGGGAGGAACCGGGGAGCTGTTTTTT.

The chain uses TRBV18 and TRBJ2-3; 7 bases align to TRBD2. V gave up 3 bases and J gave up 2 bases; unmatched junction bases: 5. This CDR3 spans 15 amino acids. Germline CDR1 and CDR2: KGHSH and LQKENI. The CDR3 spells CASSPQAGITDTQYF. CDR3 coding DNA: TGTGCCAGCTCACCGCAAGCGGGGATCACAGATACGCAGTATTTT.

The chain carries TRBV18 and TRBJ2-3; TRBD2 agrees at 8 bases. The germline gives CDR1 KGHSH, CDR2 LQKENI. With V trimmed by 2 bases and J by 8 bases, 9 bases remained unmatched. This CDR3 contains 15 residues. The CDR3 DNA reads as TGTGCCAGCTCACCATCCCTAGCGGGTGGGGGTACGCAGTATTTT. Its protein is CASSPSLAGGGTQYF.

The chain links TRBV7-3 to TRBJ1-1; D perhaps matches TRBD1 (6 bases). This CDR3 contains 14 residues. V lost 1 base, J lost 11 bases, and 17 bases lay in between. In germline, CDR1 is SGHTA, CDR2 FQGTGA. CDR3 nucleotide sequence: TGTGCCAGCAGCTTAAGACAGGCAGGAGATCGGGCTTTCTTT. This translates into CASSLRQAGDRAFF.

V is TRBV18 and J is TRBJ1-1, with 7 bases that match TRBD1. The CDR3 sequence is 14 residues long. Germline CDR1 reads KGHSH; CDR2 reads LQKENI. V lost 3 bases and J lost 2; bases outside the gene matches: 3. DNA of the CDR3: TGTGCCAGCTCACCTAACAGGGGCAACACTGAAGCTTTCTTT. The encoded protein is CASSPNRGNTEAFF.

This chain links TRBV6-1 with TRBJ1-2; D not resolved. The length of the CDR3 is 14 residues. CDR1 is MNHNS, CDR2 SASEGT, per germline. The V end was cut by 3 bases, the J end by 1 base, with 9 bases between. The CDR3 here is CASSDAGLNYGYTF. The DNA for the CDR3 is TGTGCCAGCAGTGACGCGGGTCTTAACTATGGCTACACCTTC.

The V call is TRBV13, the J call TRBJ1-2, with 8 bases aligning to TRBD1. Germline CDR1 is PRHDT and CDR2 is FYEKMQ (reference sequence). The CDR3 extends over 15 amino acids. V gave up 4 bases and J gave up 8 bases; unmatched junction bases: 12. The CDR3 DNA sequence: TGTGCCAGCAGCTGGCAATTGGACAGGGAATTGGGCTACACCTTC. Encoded protein: CASSWQLDRELGYTF.

The chain is built from TRBV28 and TRBJ2-7; 9 nucleotides line up with TRBD2. The length of the CDR3 is 15 residues. The V segment lost 7 bases and the J segment 2 bases; nucleotides outside the gene matches: 9. The V gene's germline CDR1 is MDHEN and CDR2 SYDVKM. CDR3 loop: CASKGAGGPTYEQYF. CDR3 bases: TGTGCCAGCAAGGGCGCGGGAGGGCCCACCTACGAGCAGTACTTC.

The rearrangement uses TRBV30 and TRBJ1-2, with TRBD1 as a possible D gene (5 bases). CDR1 is GTSNPN and CDR2 is SVGIG in the germline V gene (reference sequence). The V end was cut by 4 bases, the J end by 4 bases, with 13 bases between. This CDR3 contains 13 residues. The CDR3 DNA follows: TGTGCCTGGATTAAGGACACCGTCTATGGCTACACCTTC. This encodes CAWIKDTVYGYTF.

The chain couples TRBV12-5 to TRBJ2-7, with a weak D call TRBD2 (6 bases). Per germline, CDR1 LGHNT and CDR2 FRNRAP. This CDR3 has 13 amino acids. Trimming removed 1 base at V and 10 bases at J, with 14 bases between. The CDR3 loop is CASGLEEGNNQYF. Written as DNA, the CDR3 is TGTGCTAGTGGTTTGGAGGAGGGGAATAACCAGTACTTC.

CDR3 sequence: CASSWDKRYGYTF. The CDR3 nucleotides are TGTGCCAGCAGTTGGGACAAACGGTATGGCTACACCTTC. The gene calls are TRBV6-6 and TRBJ1-2; D is possibly TRBD1 (6 bases). Germline loops: CDR1 MNHNY, CDR2 SVGAGI (reference sequence). The CDR3 loop spans 13 amino acids. V lost 4 bases and J 5 bases, leaving 11 bases between the germline ends.

The chain uses TRBV6-1 and TRBJ1-2, with 7 bases matching TRBD1. The CDR3 contains 15 residues. V lost 4 bases to trimming and J lost 12 bases; unmatched junction nucleotides: 17. Germline CDR1 reads MNHNS; CDR2 reads SASEGT. The DNA of the CDR3 is TGTGCCAGCAGTGCCCGACAGGGTTTGGCTTTTAGGGACACCTTC. It encodes CASSARQGLAFRDTF.